This TCR beta chain was sequenced for a study of radiation and T cells in renal cell carcinoma. CDR1 is SGHDN, CDR2 FVKESK, per germline. CDR3 length: 16 amino acids. V lost 3 bases, J lost 3 bases, and 5 bases stayed unmatched. This clone was observed a handful of times. As to treatment: 15 Gy SBRT to primary tumor, nephrectomy 4 weeks later. Profiling relied on immunoSEQ multiplex PCR, and the TCRdb table lists in-frame clones only, not all of them. The table includes approximately 10,000 clones, roughly 60% detected once. The chain employs TRBV14 and TRBJ1-6; 7 nucleotides match TRBD1. This receptor was taken from a woman in her forties or fifties with renal cell carcinoma. Sample: tumor tissue, taken from a patient whose treatment included radiotherapy and nephrectomy. The CDR3 DNA reads TGTGCCAGCAGCCAGTTGACAGGGTACTATAATTCACCCCTCCACTTT. This encodes CASSQLTGYYNSPLHF.